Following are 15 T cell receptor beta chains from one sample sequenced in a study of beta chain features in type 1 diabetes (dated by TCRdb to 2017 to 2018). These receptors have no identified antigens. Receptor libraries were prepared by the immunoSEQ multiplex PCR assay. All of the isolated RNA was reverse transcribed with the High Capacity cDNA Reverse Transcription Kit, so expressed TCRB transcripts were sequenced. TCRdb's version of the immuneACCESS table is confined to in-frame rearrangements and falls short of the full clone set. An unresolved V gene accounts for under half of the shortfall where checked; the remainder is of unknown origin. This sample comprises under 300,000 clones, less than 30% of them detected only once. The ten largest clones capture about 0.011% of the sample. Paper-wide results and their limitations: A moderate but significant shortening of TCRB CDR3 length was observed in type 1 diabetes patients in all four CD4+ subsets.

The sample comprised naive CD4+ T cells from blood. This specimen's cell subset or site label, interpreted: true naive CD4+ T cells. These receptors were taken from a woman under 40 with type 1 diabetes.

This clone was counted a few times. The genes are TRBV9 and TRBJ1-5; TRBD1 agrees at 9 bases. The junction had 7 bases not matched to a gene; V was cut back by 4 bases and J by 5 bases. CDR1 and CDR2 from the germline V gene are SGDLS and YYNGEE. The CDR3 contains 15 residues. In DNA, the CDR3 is TGTGCCAGCAGCCAGGGGGGACAGGGCTATCAGCCCCAGCATTTT. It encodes CASSQGGQGYQPQHF.

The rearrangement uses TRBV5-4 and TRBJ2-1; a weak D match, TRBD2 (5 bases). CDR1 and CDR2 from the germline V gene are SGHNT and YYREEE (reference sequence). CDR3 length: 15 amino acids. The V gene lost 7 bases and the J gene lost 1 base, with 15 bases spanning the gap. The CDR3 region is CASCVGSRSYNEQFF. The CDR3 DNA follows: TGTGCCAGCTGTGTGGGGAGTAGATCCTACAATGAGCAGTTCTTC. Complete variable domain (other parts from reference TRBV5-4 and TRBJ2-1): ETGVTQSPTHLIKTRGQQVTLRCSSQSGHNTVSWYQQALGQGPQFIFQYYREEENGRGNFPPRFSGLQFPNYSSELNVNALELDDSALYLCASCVGSRSYNEQFFGPGTRLTVL.

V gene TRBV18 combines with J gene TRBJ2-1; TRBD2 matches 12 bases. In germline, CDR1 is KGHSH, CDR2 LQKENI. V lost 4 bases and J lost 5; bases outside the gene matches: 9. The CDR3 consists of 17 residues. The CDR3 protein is CASSLLETSGRNNEQFF. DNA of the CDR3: TGTGCCAGCTCACTGCTCGAGACTAGCGGGAGAAACAATGAGCAGTTCTTC.

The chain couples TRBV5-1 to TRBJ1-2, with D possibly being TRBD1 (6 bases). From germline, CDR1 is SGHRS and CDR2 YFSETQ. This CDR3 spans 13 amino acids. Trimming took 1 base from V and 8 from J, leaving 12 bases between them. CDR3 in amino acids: CASSLFGGGGYTF. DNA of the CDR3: TGCGCCAGCAGCTTGTTTGGGGGCGGGGGCTACACCTTC.

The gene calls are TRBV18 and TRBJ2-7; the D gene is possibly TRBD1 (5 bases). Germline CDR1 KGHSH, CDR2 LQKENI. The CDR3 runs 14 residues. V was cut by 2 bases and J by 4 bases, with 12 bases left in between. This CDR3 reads CASSPLQGGYEQYF. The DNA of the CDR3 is TGTGCCAGCTCACCATTGCAGGGTGGGTACGAGCAGTACTTC.

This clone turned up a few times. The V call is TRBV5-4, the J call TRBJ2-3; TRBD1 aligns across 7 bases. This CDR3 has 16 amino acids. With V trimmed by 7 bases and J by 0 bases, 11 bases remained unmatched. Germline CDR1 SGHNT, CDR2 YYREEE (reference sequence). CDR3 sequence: CASQDRSHSSTDTQYF. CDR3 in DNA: TGTGCCAGCCAGGACAGGTCCCATTCTAGCACAGATACGCAGTATTTT.

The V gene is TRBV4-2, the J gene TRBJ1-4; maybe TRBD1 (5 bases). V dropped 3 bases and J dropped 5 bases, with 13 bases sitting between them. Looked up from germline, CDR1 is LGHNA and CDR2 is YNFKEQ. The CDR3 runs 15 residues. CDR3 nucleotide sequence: TGTGCCAGCAGCCAGCCTGGGGCGGCGAATGAAAAACTGTTTTTT. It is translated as CASSQPGAANEKLFF.

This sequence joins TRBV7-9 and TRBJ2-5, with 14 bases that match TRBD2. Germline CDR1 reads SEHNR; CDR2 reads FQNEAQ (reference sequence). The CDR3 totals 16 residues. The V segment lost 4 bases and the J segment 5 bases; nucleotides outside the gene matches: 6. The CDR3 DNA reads TGTGCCAGCAGCTCCCTGGGACTAGCGGGAGTGGAGACCCAGTACTTC. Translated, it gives CASSSLGLAGVETQYF. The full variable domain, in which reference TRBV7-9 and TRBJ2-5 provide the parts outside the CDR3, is DTGVSQNPRHKITKRGQNVTFRCDPISEHNRLYWYRQTLGQGPEFLTYFQNEAQLEKSRLLSDRFSAERPKGSFSTLEIQRTEQGDSAMYLCASSSLGLAGVETQYFGPGTRLLVL.

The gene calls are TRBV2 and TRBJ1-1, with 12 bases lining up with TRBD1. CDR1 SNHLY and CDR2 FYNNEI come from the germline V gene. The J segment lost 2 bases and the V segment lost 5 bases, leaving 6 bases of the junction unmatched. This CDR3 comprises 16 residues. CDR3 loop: CASSRPGQGANTEAFF. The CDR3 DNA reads TGTGCCAGCAGTCGACCGGGACAGGGGGCAAACACTGAAGCTTTCTTT.

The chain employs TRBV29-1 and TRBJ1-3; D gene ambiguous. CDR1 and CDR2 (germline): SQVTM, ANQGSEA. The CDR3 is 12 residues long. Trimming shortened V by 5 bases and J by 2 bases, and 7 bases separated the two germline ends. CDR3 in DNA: TGCAGCGTTACGGGGACTGGAAACACCATATATTTT. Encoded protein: CSVTGTGNTIYF.

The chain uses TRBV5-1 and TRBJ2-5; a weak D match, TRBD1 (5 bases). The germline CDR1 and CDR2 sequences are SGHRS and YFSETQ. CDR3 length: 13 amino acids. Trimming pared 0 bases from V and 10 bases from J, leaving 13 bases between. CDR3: CASSLVEDIIQYF. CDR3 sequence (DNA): TGCGCCAGCAGCTTGGTCGAGGACATTATCCAGTACTTC.

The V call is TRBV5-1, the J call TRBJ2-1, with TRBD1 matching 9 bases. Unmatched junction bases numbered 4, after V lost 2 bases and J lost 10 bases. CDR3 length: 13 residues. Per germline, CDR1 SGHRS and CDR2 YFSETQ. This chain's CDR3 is CASSLQGAGEQFF. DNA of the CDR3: TGCGCCAGCAGCTTACAGGGGGCTGGGGAGCAGTTCTTC.

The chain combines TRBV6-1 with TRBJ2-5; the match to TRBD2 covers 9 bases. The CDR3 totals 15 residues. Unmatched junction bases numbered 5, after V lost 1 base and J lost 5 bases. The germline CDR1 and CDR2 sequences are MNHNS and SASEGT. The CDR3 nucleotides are TGTGCCAGCAGTGAAGGTGCGGGAGGGTGGGAGACCCAGTACTTC. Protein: CASSEGAGGWETQYF.

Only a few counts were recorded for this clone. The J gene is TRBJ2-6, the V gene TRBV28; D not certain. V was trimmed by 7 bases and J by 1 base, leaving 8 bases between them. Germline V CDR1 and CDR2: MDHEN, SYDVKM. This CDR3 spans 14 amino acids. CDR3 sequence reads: CASKAGSGANVLTF. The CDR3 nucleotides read TGTGCCAGCAAAGCAGGATCTGGGGCCAACGTCCTGACTTTC.

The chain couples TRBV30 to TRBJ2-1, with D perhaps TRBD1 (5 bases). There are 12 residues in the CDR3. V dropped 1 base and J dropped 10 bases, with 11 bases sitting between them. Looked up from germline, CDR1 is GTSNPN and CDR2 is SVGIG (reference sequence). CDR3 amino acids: CAWSAFRAEQFF. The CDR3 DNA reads TGTGCCTGGAGTGCCTTCAGGGCCGAGCAGTTCTTC.